Shown below are 5 T cell receptor beta chains from a single sample sequenced in a study of vaccination and CD4 T cells after COVID-19. TCRdb re-analysed the PCR reads in MiXCR, keeping a single row per CDR3 protein. The sample records about 18,000 distinct CDR3 sequences, about 59% being singletons. Sample: CD4+ T cells from blood, taken before SARS-CoV-2 vaccination. The receptors were sampled from a human donor who had recovered from COVID-19.

The rearrangement joins TRBV6-1 to TRBJ2-5; 11 positions match TRBD1. CDR1 is MNHNS, CDR2 SASEGT, per germline. The junction had 5 bases not matched to a gene; V was cut back by 6 bases and J by 5 bases. The CDR3 has 14 residues. For the CDR3, the DNA is TGTGCCAGCAGACGGACAGGGGGCAGGGAGACCCAGTACTTC. Encoded protein: CASRRTGGRETQYF.

This clonotype was counted once. The chain couples TRBV6-2 or TRBV6-3 to TRBJ2-1; 7 bases agree with TRBD1. The CDR3 is 16 residues long. V was clipped by 10 bases and J by 9 bases; unmatched bases: 21. Germline loops: CDR1 MNHEY, CDR2 SVGEGT. CDR3 residues: CATKTRNRGFYGEQFF. Written as DNA, the CDR3 is TGTGCCACTAAAACCAGGAACAGGGGATTTTATGGTGAGCAGTTCTTC.

The rearrangement joins TRBV6-2 or TRBV6-3 to TRBJ2-7, with no clear D. The CDR3 has 15 amino acids. CDR1 MNHEY and CDR2 SVGEGT come from the germline V gene. Trimming shortened V by 8 bases and J by 3 bases, and 20 bases separated the two germline ends. The CDR3 DNA reads TGTGCCAGCCGTAATGGTGGCTCGACCGGCTACGAGCAGTACTTC. Protein sequence: CASRNGGSTGYEQYF.

This clonotype was counted a few times. The CDR3 DNA reads as TGTGCCAGCAGCCCACGGGGCAGGGGGCCGGGGGCTGAAGCTTTCTTT. It yields the protein CASSPRGRGPGAEAFF. This chain joins TRBV28 and TRBJ1-1; 8 bases fit TRBD1. This CDR3 comprises 16 residues. CDR1 and CDR2 (germline): MDHEN, SYDVKM. V lost 6 bases and J lost 6; bases outside the gene matches: 15. The whole variable domain, remainder taken from reference TRBV28 and TRBJ1-1, is DVKVTQSSRYLVKRTGEKVFLECVQDMDHENMFWYRQDPGLGLRLIYFSYDVKMKEKGDIPEGYSVSREKKERFSLILESASTNQTSMYLCASSPRGRGPGAEAFFGQGTRLTVV.

The CDR3 protein is CASSRQGPNTEAFF. The CDR3 region has the DNA TGTGCCAGCAGTCGACAGGGTCCGAACACTGAAGCTTTCTTT. This chain joins TRBV12-3 or TRBV12-4 and TRBJ1-1; 7 bases map to TRBD1. The CDR3 consists of 14 residues. Unmatched junction bases numbered 4, after V lost 5 bases and J lost 1 base.